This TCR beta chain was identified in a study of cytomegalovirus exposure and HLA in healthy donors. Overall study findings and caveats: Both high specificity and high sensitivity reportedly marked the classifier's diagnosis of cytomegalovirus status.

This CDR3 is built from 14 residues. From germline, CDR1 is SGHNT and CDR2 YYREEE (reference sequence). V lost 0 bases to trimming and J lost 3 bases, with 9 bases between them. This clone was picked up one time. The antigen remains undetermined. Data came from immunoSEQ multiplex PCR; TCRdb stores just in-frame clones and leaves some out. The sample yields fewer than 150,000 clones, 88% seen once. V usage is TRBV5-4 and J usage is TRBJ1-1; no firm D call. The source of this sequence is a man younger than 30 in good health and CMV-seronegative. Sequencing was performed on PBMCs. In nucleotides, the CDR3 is TGTGCCAGCAGCTTGGTTCAGGACTACACTGAAGCTTTCTTT. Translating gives CASSLVQDYTEAFF.